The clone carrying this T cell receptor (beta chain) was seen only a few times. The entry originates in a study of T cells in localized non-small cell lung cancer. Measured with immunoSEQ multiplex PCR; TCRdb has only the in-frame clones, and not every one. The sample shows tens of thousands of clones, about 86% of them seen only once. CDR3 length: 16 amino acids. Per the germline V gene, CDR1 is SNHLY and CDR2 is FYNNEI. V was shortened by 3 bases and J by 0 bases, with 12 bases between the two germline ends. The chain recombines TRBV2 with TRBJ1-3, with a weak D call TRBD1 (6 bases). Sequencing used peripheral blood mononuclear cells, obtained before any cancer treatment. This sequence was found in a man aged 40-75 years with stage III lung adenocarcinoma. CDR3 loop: CASSDLQGFSGNTIYF. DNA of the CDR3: TGTGCCAGCAGTGACCTGCAGGGGTTCTCTGGAAACACCATATATTTT. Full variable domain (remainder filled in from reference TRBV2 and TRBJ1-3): EPEVTQTPSHQVTQMGQEVILRCVPISNHLYFYWYRQILGQKVEFLVSFYNNEISEKSEIFDDQFSVERPDGSNFTLKIRSTKLEDSAMYFCASSDLQGFSGNTIYFGEGSWLTVV.